The 18 T cell receptor beta chains below all came from one sample that was sequenced in a study of T-cell memory formation after mild COVID-19. TCRdb re-called the 5' RACE reads through MiXCR, storing one row per CDR3 protein. The sample lists under 600,000 distinct CDR3 sequences, about 22% occurring once. Sequenced sample: PBMCs or a T cell subset sorted from them (not recorded which). Source of these receptors: an adult woman who had mild COVID-19 (a few samples of this study predate the infection). Cell type and time point are not known.

This clonotype turned up a few times. V and J are TRBV9 and TRBJ1-5; 7 bases map to TRBD1. This CDR3 has 15 residues. V was pared by 3 bases and J by 3 bases, with 6 bases of the junction left unmatched. CDR1 SGDLS and CDR2 YYNGEE come from the germline V gene. The CDR3 loop reads CASSALGTANQPQHF. CDR3 nucleotides: TGTGCCAGCAGCGCCCTCGGGACAGCCAATCAGCCCCAGCATTTT.

This clonotype was seen only a few times. CDR3 in amino acids: CASSKGREPVTDTQYF. The CDR3 DNA sequence: TGTGCCAGCAGCAAAGGGAGGGAACCCGTCACAGATACGCAGTATTTT. The rearrangement joins TRBV21-1 to TRBJ2-3; the table's D call of TRBD2 was not tested on the DNA. TRBV21-1 is tagged as a pseudogene. CDR3 length equals 16 residues.

In this sample, this clonotype turned up a few times. The chain employs TRBV28 and TRBJ2-3; D may be TRBD1 (8 bases). This CDR3 contains 15 residues. V lost 4 bases and J 8 bases, leaving 19 bases between the germline ends. Germline CDR1 is MDHEN and CDR2 is SYDVKM. The CDR3 region has the DNA TGTGCCAGCAGTTCATCGGACAGGGAGGGGAGTACGCAGTATTTT. Translated: CASSSSDREGSTQYF.

This clonotype has a handful of counts. The chain links TRBV7-8 to TRBJ2-7; 14 bases align to TRBD2. The CDR3 has 20 amino acids. CDR1 and CDR2 (germline): SGHVS, FQNEAQ. The trim removed 2 bases at V and 0 bases at J, leaving 12 bases unmatched. The CDR3, as DNA: TGTGCCAGCAGCTTAATTAAGGGGACTAGCGGGAGCCCGAGCTCCTACGAGCAGTACTTC. Its translation is CASSLIKGTSGSPSSYEQYF.

This clonotype was seen a handful of times. The chain couples TRBV5-1 to TRBJ2-7; D might be TRBD1 (5 bases). This CDR3 has 13 amino acids. V lost 4 bases to trimming and J lost 0 bases, with 8 bases between them. CDR1 is SGHRS, CDR2 YFSETQ, per germline. CDR3 coding DNA: TGCGCCAGCAGCATGGACAACTCCTACGAGCAGTACTTC. It yields the protein CASSMDNSYEQYF.

The chain is built from TRBV4-1 and TRBJ2-3; D remains unclear. The CDR3 contains 13 residues. The V and J ends lost 0 bases and 6 bases respectively, with 7 bases between them. Germline V gene lookup returns CDR1 MGHRA and CDR2 YSYEKL. DNA for the CDR3: TGCGCCAGCAGCCAAGAAAGTGGGGATACGCAGTATTTT. The encoded protein is CASSQESGDTQYF.

This clonotype was observed a handful of times. The chain links TRBV4-1 to TRBJ2-1; D not resolved. Germline assignment: CDR1 MGHRA and CDR2 YSYEKL. This CDR3 spans 14 amino acids. Trimming removed 4 bases from V and 6 bases from J, with 13 bases in between. CDR3 coding DNA: TGCGCCAGCAGCCCAACTGGACCCGTCAATGAGCAGTTCTTC. It is translated as CASSPTGPVNEQFF.

The CDR3 region has the DNA TGTGCCAGCAGTGGGGGACAGGGGGCAGGAGAGCAGTACTTC. Translated, it gives CASSGGQGAGEQYF. The V call is TRBV2, the J call TRBJ2-7, with TRBD1 matching over 12 bases. The CDR3 loop spans 14 amino acids. Germline CDR1 reads SNHLY; CDR2 reads FYNNEI. V shed 4 bases, J shed 7 bases, and the junction held 5 bases outside the gene matches.

This clonotype was recorded a few times. V usage is TRBV6-5 and J usage is TRBJ2-7, with 14 nucleotides matching TRBD2. J lost 6 bases, V lost 5 bases, and 3 bases had no gene match. The V gene's germline CDR1 is MNHEY and CDR2 SVGAGI. The CDR3 runs 14 residues. Here the CDR3 reads CASSRTSGGLEQYF. For the CDR3, the DNA is TGTGCCAGCAGTAGGACTAGCGGGGGGCTCGAGCAGTACTTC.

This clonotype has at least ten counts. The rearrangement uses TRBV7-2 and TRBJ2-7, with D unclear. The CDR3 consists of 14 residues. Germline V CDR1 and CDR2: SGHTA, FQGNSA. V lost 4 bases, J lost 3 bases, and 13 bases lay in between. CDR3 protein: CASSSTGPSYEQYF. The CDR3 DNA is TGTGCCAGCAGCTCTACCGGGCCAAGCTACGAGCAGTACTTC.

The chain combines TRBV9 with TRBJ1-2; D ambiguous. The CDR3 totals 16 residues. Germline-derived CDR1 and CDR2 are SGDLS and YYNGEE. Trimming took off 3 bases at V and 1 base at J, with 16 bases between the two ends. The CDR3: CASSASPASGNYGYTF. The DNA of the CDR3 is TGTGCCAGCAGCGCGAGCCCAGCCAGCGGTAACTATGGCTACACCTTC.

This clonotype showed up just a few times. This chain joins TRBV5-6 and TRBJ2-7; 9 bases line up with TRBD1. CDR1 and CDR2 (germline): SGHDT, YYEEEE. This CDR3 is 16 amino acids long. V shed 0 bases and J 7 bases; nucleotides not matched to a gene: 11. In DNA, the CDR3 is TGTGCCAGCAGCTTGGTGCCCCCACAGGGGGCACGGGAGCAGTACTTC. Its translation is CASSLVPPQGAREQYF.

This clonotype was detected only a few times. Sequence at one end of the junction differs from germline and may be a read error. The chain couples TRBV5-6 to TRBJ1-1; 11 bases match TRBD1. The CDR3 covers 14 residues. Germline CDR1 SGHDT, CDR2 YYEEEE. CDR3 DNA: TGTGCCAGCAGCTACGGGACAGGGGGGATTGAATCTTTCTTT. The encoded protein is CASSYGTGGIESFF.

This clonotype was counted only a few times. The chain carries TRBV6-5 and TRBJ1-2, with D unclear. Trimming stripped 11 bases from V and 6 bases from J, with 22 bases between. This CDR3 is built from 14 residues. Germline CDR1 reads MNHEY; CDR2 reads SVGAGI. The CDR3 region is CAVSYDGRRDGYTF. For the CDR3, the DNA is TGTGCCGTATCATACGACGGACGCCGCGATGGCTACACCTTC.

V gene TRBV11-2 combines with J gene TRBJ1-1; D is ambiguous. The CDR3 covers 13 residues. The V end was cut by 5 bases, the J end by 2 bases, with 9 bases between. Germline V gene sequence: CDR1 SGHAT, CDR2 FQNNGV. The CDR3: CASSRTHNTEAFF. CDR3 in DNA: TGTGCCAGCAGCCGAACGCACAACACTGAAGCTTTCTTT.

The chain links TRBV6-1 to TRBJ2-3, with 8 bases matching TRBD1. Germline V gene sequence: CDR1 MNHNS, CDR2 SASEGT. This CDR3 comprises 17 residues. J was trimmed by 4 bases and V by 2 bases; bases with no gene match: 11. The CDR3 reads CASSETRTGQGSDTQYF. Written as DNA, the CDR3 is TGTGCCAGCAGTGAAACCCGGACAGGGCAGGGGTCAGATACGCAGTATTTT.

The CDR3 coding sequence is TGCAGTGCTGAACCCGGGGGGGCCTACGAGCAGTACTTC. Its translation is CSAEPGGAYEQYF. V gene TRBV20-1 combines with J gene TRBJ2-7, with 8 bases fitting TRBD2. The germline CDR1 and CDR2 sequences are DFQATT and SNEGSKA (reference sequence). CDR3 length: 13 residues. Trimming cost V 5 bases and J 2 bases; bases outside gene matches: 5.

This clonotype turned up a few times. The chain is built from TRBV2 and TRBJ1-2; 8 nucleotides agree with TRBD1. The trim removed 8 bases at V and 4 bases at J, leaving 6 bases unmatched. The CDR3 consists of 13 residues. Germline assignment: CDR1 SNHLY and CDR2 FYNNEI. Here the CDR3 DNA reads TGTGCCAGCCGGACAGGGTCAATCTATGGCTACACCTTC. The encoded protein is CASRTGSIYGYTF.